A selection of T cell receptor beta chains follows, all from one sample in a study of T cell repertoires in cytomegalovirus infection. Their specific antigens are unknown. TCRdb passed the reads through MiXCR, listing each CDR3 protein once. The sample consists of hundreds of thousands of distinct CDR3 sequences, roughly 46% of them appearing once. The sequencing here drew on cultured PBMCs, taken from culture after CMV antigen stimulation. The receptors derive from a human donor in good health (CMV status not recorded). Some clones in this sample may be carry-over from other donors' samples. Both conserved end residues are part of each CDR3. A D gene is named only where the DNA matches it firmly. The size field is filled for only some rows; it gives once, few, many or a size class.

v_call,clone_size,j_call,d_call,cdr3_aa,cdr3_nt
TRBV4-1,-,TRBJ2-2,-,CASSPERYKGGNTGELFF,TGCGCCAGCAGCCCAGAACGATACAAAGGGGGAAACACCGGGGAGCTGTTTTTT
TRBV5-1,-,TRBJ2-2,-,CASSLSNGELFF,TGCGCCAGCAGCTTATCTAACGGGGAGCTGTTTTTT
TRBV6-8,-,TRBJ2-4,TRBD2,CASSTPEAGALHIQYF,TGTGCCAGCAGTACCCCCGAAGCGGGAGCCCTACACATTCAGTACTTC
TRBV6-4,many,TRBJ2-5,-,CASSATGTGGTQYF,TGTGCCAGCAGTGCTACCGGGACTGGAGGGACCCAGTACTTC
TRBV28,-,TRBJ2-7,TRBD1,CASSFLDRGYEQYF,TGTGCCAGCAGTTTTCTGGACAGGGGGTACGAGCAGTACTTC
TRBV27,few,TRBJ2-5,-,CASSFLGGVYRQETQYF,TGTGCCAGCAGTTTCTTAGGTGGGGTCTACCGCCAAGAGACCCAGTACTTC
TRBV19,-,TRBJ1-4,-,CASKDNRGEKLFF,TGTGCCAGTAAGGACAATCGAGGGGAAAAACTGTTTTTT
TRBV7-2,once,TRBJ2-5,TRBD2,CASSLQGGGSGREKETQYF,TGTGCCAGCAGCCTACAGGGTGGGGGGAGCGGGAGGGAAAAAGAGACCCAGTACTTC
TRBV7-6,few,TRBJ2-1,-,CASSLSSGSSYNEQFF,TGTGCCAGCAGCCTTAGTAGCGGCAGCTCCTACAATGAGCAGTTCTTC
TRBV27,-,TRBJ1-6,-,CASSIRDHRDSPLHF,TGTGCCAGCAGCATCAGGGACCATCGTGATTCACCCCTCCACTTT
TRBV27,-,TRBJ2-1,TRBD2,CASTQVWGGSSYNEQFF,TGTGCCAGCACCCAAGTCTGGGGGGGGAGCTCCTACAATGAGCAGTTCTTC
TRBV6-8,-,TRBJ1-1,TRBD1,CASSYEGGTAFF,TGTGCCAGCAGTTACGAAGGGGGCACGGCTTTCTTT
TRBV11-3,few,TRBJ1-2,TRBD1,CASSVPEGQGPNYGYTF,TGTGCCAGCAGCGTACCTGAAGGACAGGGGCCTAACTATGGCTACACCTTC
TRBV12-3/TRBV12-4,few,TRBJ2-3,TRBD1,CASSRDRSTDTQYF,TGTGCCAGCAGTAGGGACAGAAGCACAGATACGCAGTATTTT
TRBV7-9,-,TRBJ1-2,-,CASSYRGPNYGYTF,TGTGCCAGCAGTTACAGAGGACCTAACTATGGCTACACCTTC
TRBV6-6,few,TRBJ2-5,TRBD1,CASASGTGRTQYF,TGTGCCAGCGCATCCGGGACAGGCCGGACCCAGTACTTC
TRBV7-2,-,TRBJ2-5,-,CASSLGVSLQETQYF,TGTGCCAGCAGCTTAGGGGTGTCCCTCCAAGAGACCCAGTACTTC
TRBV20-1,-,TRBJ2-7,-,CSARRTHLGSYEQYF,TGCAGTGCTAGGAGAACTCACCTGGGTTCCTACGAGCAGTACTTC
TRBV5-4,few,TRBJ2-3,TRBD2,CAGRTVGASGTPLAQYF,TGTGCCGGGCGGACGGTGGGAGCTAGCGGGACCCCTCTCGCGCAGTATTTT
TRBV7-2,-,TRBJ1-1,TRBD1,CASSGWTGTGETEAFF,TGTGCCAGCAGCGGCTGGACAGGGACTGGGGAGACTGAAGCTTTCTTT
TRBV20-1,-,TRBJ2-1,-,CSASGREDYNEQFF,TGCAGTGCTAGCGGCAGGGAGGACTACAATGAGCAGTTCTTC
TRBV2,-,TRBJ2-7,TRBD2,CASGGLAGVEQYF,TGTGCCAGCGGGGGACTAGCGGGAGTGGAGCAGTACTTC
TRBV20-1,-,TRBJ2-1,TRBD2,CSASVSGVSYNEQFF,TGCAGTGCTAGCGTTAGCGGGGTCTCCTACAATGAGCAGTTCTTC
TRBV7-2,-,TRBJ2-3,TRBD2,CASSLARTSGSTDTQYF,TGTGCCAGCAGCTTAGCTAGGACTAGCGGAAGCACAGATACGCAGTATTTT
TRBV6-1,-,TRBJ1-2,-,CASSQHINYGYTF,TGTGCCAGCAGTCAACACATTAACTATGGCTACACCTTC
TRBV7-9,-,TRBJ1-3,-,CASIKTGTLSGNTIYF,TGTGCCAGCATTAAAACCGGGACACTTTCTGGAAACACCATATATTTT
TRBV7-7,-,TRBJ2-1,-,CASSLGPVNEQFF,TGTGCCAGCAGCTTAGGACCTGTCAATGAGCAGTTCTTC
TRBV19,-,TRBJ2-5,-,CASSIVGLSQETQYF,TGTGCCAGTAGTATAGTAGGGCTGTCTCAAGAGACCCAGTACTTC
TRBV7-8,few,TRBJ2-4,-,CASSLDGINIQYF,TGTGCCAGCAGCTTAGATGGGATAAACATTCAGTACTTC
TRBV20-1,-,TRBJ2-3,-,CSAREGSVGADTQYF,TGCAGTGCTAGAGAGGGTAGCGTGGGGGCAGATACGCAGTATTTT
TRBV19,-,TRBJ2-7,-,CASSALTAPYEQYF,TGTGCCAGTAGTGCTCTGACAGCCCCCTACGAGCAGTACTTC
TRBV7-9,-,TRBJ1-4,TRBD1,CASSSRDSNNEKLFF,TGTGCCAGCAGCTCCCGGGACAGCAATAATGAAAAACTGTTTTTT
TRBV5-3,-,TRBJ2-1,TRBD2,CASTWETSGSDEQFF,TGTGCCAGCACCTGGGAGACTAGCGGGAGCGACGAGCAGTTCTTC
TRBV7-9,few,TRBJ2-1,-,CASTSDYYNEQFF,TGTGCCAGCACCTCCGATTATTACAATGAGCAGTTCTTC
TRBV5-3,-,TRBJ2-3,-,CASSPAAGAGDTQYF,TGTGCCAGCAGCCCGGCGGCGGGGGCGGGGGATACGCAGTATTTT
TRBV7-2,-,TRBJ1-2,TRBD1,CASSLAGSRGLGYTF,TGTGCCAGCAGCTTAGCGGGGAGCAGGGGGCTTGGCTACACCTTC
TRBV20-1,few,TRBJ2-7,TRBD2,CSASPPARGGSYEQYF,TGCAGTGCTAGTCCACCCGCCCGGGGGGGGTCCTACGAGCAGTACTTC
TRBV7-2,many,TRBJ2-1,-,CASSLESSYNEQFF,TGTGCCAGCAGCTTGGAGAGCTCCTACAATGAGCAGTTCTTC
TRBV20-1,-,TRBJ1-4,TRBD1,CSARGDRGERESNEKLFF,TGCAGTGCTAGAGGGGACAGGGGGGAAAGAGAATCTAATGAAAAACTGTTTTTT
TRBV6-2/TRBV6-3,-,TRBJ2-5,TRBD2,CASSSPWSSGKGEETQYF,TGTGCCAGCAGTTCCCCGTGGAGTAGCGGGAAAGGGGAAGAGACCCAGTACTTC
TRBV7-8,many,TRBJ2-1,-,CASSLAGGSGEQFF,TGTGCCAGCAGCTTAGCGGGGGGTTCGGGTGAGCAGTTCTTC
TRBV7-9,-,TRBJ2-4,TRBD2,CASSPLTSGIGNIQYF,TGTGCCAGCAGCCCTCTTACTAGCGGGATTGGGAACATTCAGTACTTC
TRBV7-2,-,TRBJ2-3,-,CASGRWGTDTQYF,TGTGCCAGCGGGCGGTGGGGCACAGATACGCAGTATTTT
TRBV7-8,few,TRBJ1-1,-,CASSLNRGYSTEAFF,TGTGCCAGCAGCTTAAATCGTGGTTACTCCACTGAAGCTTTCTTT
TRBV19,-,TRBJ1-1,-,CASRSMGYSLGEAFF,TGTGCCAGTAGAAGTATGGGATACAGTTTAGGTGAAGCTTTCTTT
TRBV5-4,few,TRBJ1-1,TRBD1,CASSLGQFMNTEAFF,TGTGCCAGCAGCCTGGGACAGTTTATGAACACTGAAGCTTTCTTT
TRBV12-3/TRBV12-4,-,TRBJ1-2,-,CASGLGYGYTF,TGTGCCAGCGGGTTGGGCTATGGCTACACCTTC
TRBV19,-,TRBJ2-1,-,CATTGFGSYNEQFF,TGTGCCACCACAGGGTTTGGGTCGTACAATGAGCAGTTCTTC
TRBV5-5,few,TRBJ2-3,-,CASTTSVGASTDTQYF,TGTGCCAGCACGACCAGTGTTGGAGCTAGCACAGATACGCAGTATTTT
TRBV29-1,-,TRBJ1-1,TRBD1,CSVSRWTGSTEAFF,TGCAGCGTTTCTAGATGGACAGGGAGCACTGAAGCTTTCTTT
TRBV10-3,-,TRBJ1-2,TRBD1,CAISDPDRAQDGYTF,TGTGCCATCAGTGACCCCGACAGGGCCCAGGATGGCTACACCTTC
TRBV9,few,TRBJ1-1,-,CASSVGILGMNTEAFF,TGTGCCAGCAGCGTAGGGATCCTGGGGATGAACACTGAAGCTTTCTTT
TRBV7-6,-,TRBJ2-1,-,CASSLWAGRTDEQFF,TGTGCCAGCAGCTTATGGGCGGGGAGAACGGATGAGCAGTTCTTC
TRBV19,-,TRBJ2-7,-,CASSLGTFSEQYF,TGTGCCAGTAGCCTGGGGACTTTCTCCGAGCAGTACTTC
TRBV27,few,TRBJ2-5,TRBD2,CASSPHGGGAITYF,TGTGCCAGCAGTCCCCATGGGGGGGGAGCAATAACCTACTTC
TRBV15,few,TRBJ1-1,TRBD1,CATLGVTTGGSAEAFF,TGTGCCACTTTAGGCGTCACAACAGGGGGATCGGCTGAAGCTTTCTTT
TRBV7-2,-,TRBJ1-4,-,CASSSGTATNEKLFF,TGTGCCAGCAGCTCCGGCACGGCAACTAATGAAAAACTGTTTTTT
TRBV6-6,-,TRBJ1-3,TRBD1,CASGWTGSISGNTIYF,TGTGCCAGCGGTTGGACAGGGAGTATCTCCGGAAACACCATATATTTT
TRBV4-1,-,TRBJ1-1,-,CASRGGANRDTEAFF,TGCGCCAGCCGGGGTGGCGCGAATAGGGACACTGAAGCTTTCTTT